The clone carrying this T cell receptor beta chain came up a few times. Antigen specificity is unknown. TCRdb fed the 5' RACE reads into MiXCR, producing one record per CDR3 protein. The sample yields 1.5 million to 2 million distinct CDR3 sequences, 32% seen once. Healthy Caucasians provided all donations. The sample belongs to a study of identical twins. Study-wide results and limits: Without tracking the same donors, conclusions rested on cross-sectional statistical analysis. In cord blood, abundant beta clonotypes had fewer insertions; memory showed no trend. Out-of-frame alpha sequences shared by twins were enriched for low generation probability.

CDR1 and CDR2 from the germline V gene are SGHTA and FQGNSA. The CDR3 covers 16 residues. Unmatched junction bases numbered 11, after V lost 7 bases and J lost 2 bases. Sequenced: cord blood. The clonotype was recovered from a newborn girl in good health. This chain uses TRBV7-2 with TRBJ2-5; TRBD1 aligns across 9 bases. In DNA, the CDR3 is TGTGCCAGCAACGAACAAACAGGGGGCGGGCAAGAGACCCAGTACTTC. Translation gives CASNEQTGGGQETQYF.